This TCR beta chain was found in a study of T cell responses to AZD1222 COVID-19 vaccine. Findings and limits, study-wide: Researchers report vaccine-associated CD4 TCRs spanning spike, with dominance at 160-218 and 743-854. Donors in the cohort were predominantly white British and more often female, and clonal diversity was possibly underestimated. The peak T cell response came first, and repertoires were sampled only after it.

Points on this clone: The antigen remains undetermined.

The protocol was immunoSEQ multiplex PCR, while the TCRdb copy is restricted to in-frame clones and leaves out a portion. The repertoire consists of roughly 150,000 clones, with approximately 90% occurring once and the leading ten covering 1.3% to 1.5%. V lost 6 bases to trimming and J lost 5 bases, with 12 bases between them. The CDR3 totals 13 residues. From germline, CDR1 is SGHNT and CDR2 YENEEA. The sample was peripheral blood, taken on day 0 of AZD1222 vaccination. This sequence originates from an adult in good health. V and J are TRBV11-3 and TRBJ2-3; tentative D call: TRBD2 (5 bases). The CDR3 sequence is CASSSEGGDTQYF. For the CDR3, the DNA is TGTGCCAGCAGTTCAGAGGGCGGAGATACGCAGTATTTT.